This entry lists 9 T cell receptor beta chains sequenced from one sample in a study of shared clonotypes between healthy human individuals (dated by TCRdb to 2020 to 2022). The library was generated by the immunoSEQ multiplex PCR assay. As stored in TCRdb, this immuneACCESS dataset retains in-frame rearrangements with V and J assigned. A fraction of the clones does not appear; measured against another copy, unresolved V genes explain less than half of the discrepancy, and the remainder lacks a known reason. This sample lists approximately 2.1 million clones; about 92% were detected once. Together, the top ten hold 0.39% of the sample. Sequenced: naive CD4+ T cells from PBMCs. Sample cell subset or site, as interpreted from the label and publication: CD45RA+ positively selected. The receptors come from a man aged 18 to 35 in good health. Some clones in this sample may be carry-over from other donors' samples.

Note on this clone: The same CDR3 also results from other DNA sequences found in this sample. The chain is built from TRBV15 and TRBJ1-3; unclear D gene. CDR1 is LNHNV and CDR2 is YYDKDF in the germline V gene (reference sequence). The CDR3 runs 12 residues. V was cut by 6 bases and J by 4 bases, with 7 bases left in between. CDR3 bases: TGTGCCACCAGAGGTTCCGGAAACACCATATATTTT. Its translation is CATRGSGNTIYF.

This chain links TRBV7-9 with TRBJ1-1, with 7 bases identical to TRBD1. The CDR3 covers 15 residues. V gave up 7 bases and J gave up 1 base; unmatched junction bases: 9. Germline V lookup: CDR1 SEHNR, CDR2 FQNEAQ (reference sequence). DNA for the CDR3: TGTGCCAGCACCAAAGGGGACAGATCGAACACTGAAGCTTTCTTT. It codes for CASTKGDRSNTEAFF.

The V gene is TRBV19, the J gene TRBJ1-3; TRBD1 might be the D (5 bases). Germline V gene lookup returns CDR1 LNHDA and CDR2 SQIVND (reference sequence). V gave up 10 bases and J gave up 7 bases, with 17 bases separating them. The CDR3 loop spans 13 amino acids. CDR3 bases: TGTGCCACCGAGCCCTGGAGGGGCAACACCATATATTTT. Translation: CATEPWRGNTIYF.

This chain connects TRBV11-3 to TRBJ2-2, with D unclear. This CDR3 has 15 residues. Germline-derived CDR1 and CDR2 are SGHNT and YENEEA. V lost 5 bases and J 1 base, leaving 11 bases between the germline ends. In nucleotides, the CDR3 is TGTGCCAGCAGCCCGGGCCCTCAGAACACCGGGGAGCTGTTTTTT. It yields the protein CASSPGPQNTGELFF.

The CDR3 DNA reads as TGTGCCAGCAGTTGGGCGACAAGCTCCTACAATGAGCAGTTCTTC. This sequence encodes CASSWATSSYNEQFF. The chain carries TRBV28 and TRBJ2-1; D unclear. The V end was cut by 4 bases, the J end by 0 bases, with 10 bases between. The germline CDR1 and CDR2 sequences are MDHEN and SYDVKM. The length of the CDR3 is 15 residues.

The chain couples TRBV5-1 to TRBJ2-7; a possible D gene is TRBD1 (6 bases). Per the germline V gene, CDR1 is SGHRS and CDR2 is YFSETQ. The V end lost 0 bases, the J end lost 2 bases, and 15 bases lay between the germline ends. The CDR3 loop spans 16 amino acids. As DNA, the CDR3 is TGCGCCAGCAGCTTGGCAACCGGGACAAAGACCTACGAGCAGTACTTC. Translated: CASSLATGTKTYEQYF.

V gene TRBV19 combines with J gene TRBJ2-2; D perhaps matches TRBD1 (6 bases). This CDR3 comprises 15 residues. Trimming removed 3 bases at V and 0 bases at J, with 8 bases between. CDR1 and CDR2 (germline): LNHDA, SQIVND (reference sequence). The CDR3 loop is CASSIRGPNTGELFF. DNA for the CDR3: TGTGCCAGTAGTATCAGGGGCCCGAACACCGGGGAGCTGTTTTTT.

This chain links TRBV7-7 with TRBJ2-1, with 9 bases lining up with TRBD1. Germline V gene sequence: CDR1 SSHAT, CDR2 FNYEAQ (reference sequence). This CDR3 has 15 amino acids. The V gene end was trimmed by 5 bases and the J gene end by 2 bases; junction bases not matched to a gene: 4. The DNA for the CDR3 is TGTGCCAGCAGCGTGGACAGGGGCCCCTACAATGAGCAGTTCTTC. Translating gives CASSVDRGPYNEQFF.

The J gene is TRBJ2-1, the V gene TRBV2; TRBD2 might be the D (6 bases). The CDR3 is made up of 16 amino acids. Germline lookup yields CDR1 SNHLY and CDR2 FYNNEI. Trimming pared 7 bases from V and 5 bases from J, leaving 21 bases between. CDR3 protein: CASTPSGTRGNNEQFF. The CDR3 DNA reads TGTGCCAGCACCCCCTCCGGGACTCGGGGAAACAATGAGCAGTTCTTC.